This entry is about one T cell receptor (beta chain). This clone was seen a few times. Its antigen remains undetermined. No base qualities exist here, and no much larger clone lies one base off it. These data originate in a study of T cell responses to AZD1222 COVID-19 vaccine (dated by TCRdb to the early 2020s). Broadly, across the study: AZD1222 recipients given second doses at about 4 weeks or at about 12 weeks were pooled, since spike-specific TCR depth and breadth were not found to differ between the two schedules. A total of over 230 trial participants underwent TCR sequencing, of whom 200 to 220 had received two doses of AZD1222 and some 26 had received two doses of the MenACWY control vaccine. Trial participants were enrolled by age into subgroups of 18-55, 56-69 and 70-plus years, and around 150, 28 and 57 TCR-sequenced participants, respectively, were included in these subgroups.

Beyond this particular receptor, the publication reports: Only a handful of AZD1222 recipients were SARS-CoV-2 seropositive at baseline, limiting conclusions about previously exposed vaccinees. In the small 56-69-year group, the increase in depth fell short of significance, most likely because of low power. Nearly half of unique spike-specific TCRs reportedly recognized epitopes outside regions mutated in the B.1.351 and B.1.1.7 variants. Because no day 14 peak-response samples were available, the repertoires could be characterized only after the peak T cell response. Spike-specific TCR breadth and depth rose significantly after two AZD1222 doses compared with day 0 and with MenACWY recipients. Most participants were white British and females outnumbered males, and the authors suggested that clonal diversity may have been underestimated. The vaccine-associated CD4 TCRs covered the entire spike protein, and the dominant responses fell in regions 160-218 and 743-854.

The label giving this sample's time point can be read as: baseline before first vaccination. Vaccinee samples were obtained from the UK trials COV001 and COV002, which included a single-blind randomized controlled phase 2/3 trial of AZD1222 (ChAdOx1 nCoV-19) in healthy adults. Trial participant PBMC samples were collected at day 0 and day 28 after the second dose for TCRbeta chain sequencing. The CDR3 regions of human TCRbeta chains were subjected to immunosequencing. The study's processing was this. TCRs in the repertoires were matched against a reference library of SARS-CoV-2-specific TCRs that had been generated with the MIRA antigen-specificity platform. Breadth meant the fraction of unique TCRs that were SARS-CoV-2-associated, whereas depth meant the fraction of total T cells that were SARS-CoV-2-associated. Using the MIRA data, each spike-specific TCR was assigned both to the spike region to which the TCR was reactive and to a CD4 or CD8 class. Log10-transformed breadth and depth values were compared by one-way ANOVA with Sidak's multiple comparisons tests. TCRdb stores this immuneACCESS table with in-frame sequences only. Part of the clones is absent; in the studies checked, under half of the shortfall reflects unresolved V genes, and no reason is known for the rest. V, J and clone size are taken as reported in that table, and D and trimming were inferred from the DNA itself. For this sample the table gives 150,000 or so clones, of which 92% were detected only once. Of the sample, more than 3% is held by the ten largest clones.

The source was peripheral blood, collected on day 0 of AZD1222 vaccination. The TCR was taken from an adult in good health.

The nucleotides are TGTGCCAGTAAGGAGGGCCGAGGCACCGGGGAGCTGTTTTTT. Its translation is CASKEGRGTGELFF. The receptor chain draws on TRBV11-3 and TRBJ2-2; perhaps TRBD2 is the D gene, with 6 bases matching. Taken from the germline V gene, the CDR1 and CDR2 loops are SGHNT and YENEEA. Taken from cysteine to phenylalanine, the CDR3 has 14 residues. The entry retains the CDR3 DNA only, 42 bases that are in frame from base 1. V loses 9 bases, J loses 4 bases, and the germline ends lie 15 bases apart.